This T cell receptor beta chain was recovered during a study of blood T cells in healthy people across ages. Concerning this clonotype: Its antigen is as yet unknown.

General study points: Diversity figures based on one million T cells were deemed too low. Unsorted PBMC input precluded a conclusive naive versus antigen-experienced comparison.

The use of a sample-barcoded 5' primer and a J-beta primer mix characterized a second PCR of roughly 6 to 11 cycles. Via MiXCR, TCRdb re-called the 5' RACE reads, giving one row per CDR3 protein. Of roughly 1.9 million distinct CDR3 sequences listed, about two fifths were seen once; the top ten hold under 30%. Germline-derived CDR1 and CDR2 are SGHNT and YYREEE (reference sequence). The J segment lost 5 bases and the V segment lost 5 bases, leaving 6 bases of the junction unmatched. The CDR3 loop spans 13 amino acids. This chain links TRBV5-4 with TRBJ2-5; 7 bases are a match to TRBD1. Sequenced input: blood. The TCR originated in a human donor in good health. The CDR3 nucleotides read TGTGCCAGCAGGCCTGGACAGGATGAGACCCAGTACTTC. Residues: CASRPGQDETQYF.